What follows describes a single TCR beta chain. The antigen remains undetermined. The data were obtained in a study of cytomegalovirus exposure and HLA in healthy donors. Study results and limitations: The classifier reportedly diagnosed cytomegalovirus status with high specificity and sensitivity.

Amplification used 60 Vbeta primers and 13 Jbeta primers. Using immunoSEQ multiplex PCR, the repertoire was profiled, and TCRdb retains in-frame clones only, with some absent. The sample records 63,000 or so clones, 65% to 85% being singletons. The TCR comes from a woman aged 25 to 39 in good health and CMV-seronegative. The sequenced sample consisted of PBMCs.

The CDR3 region has the DNA TGTGCCAGCAGCGTAGCTGAGACTAGCCCAGACAATGAGCAGTTCTTC. Its translation: CASSVAETSPDNEQFF. The rearrangement joins TRBV9 to TRBJ2-1; the match to TRBD2 covers 7 bases. Per the germline V gene, CDR1 is SGDLS and CDR2 is YYNGEE. The CDR3 is made up of 16 amino acids. V lost 0 bases, J lost 5 bases, and 8 bases stayed unmatched.